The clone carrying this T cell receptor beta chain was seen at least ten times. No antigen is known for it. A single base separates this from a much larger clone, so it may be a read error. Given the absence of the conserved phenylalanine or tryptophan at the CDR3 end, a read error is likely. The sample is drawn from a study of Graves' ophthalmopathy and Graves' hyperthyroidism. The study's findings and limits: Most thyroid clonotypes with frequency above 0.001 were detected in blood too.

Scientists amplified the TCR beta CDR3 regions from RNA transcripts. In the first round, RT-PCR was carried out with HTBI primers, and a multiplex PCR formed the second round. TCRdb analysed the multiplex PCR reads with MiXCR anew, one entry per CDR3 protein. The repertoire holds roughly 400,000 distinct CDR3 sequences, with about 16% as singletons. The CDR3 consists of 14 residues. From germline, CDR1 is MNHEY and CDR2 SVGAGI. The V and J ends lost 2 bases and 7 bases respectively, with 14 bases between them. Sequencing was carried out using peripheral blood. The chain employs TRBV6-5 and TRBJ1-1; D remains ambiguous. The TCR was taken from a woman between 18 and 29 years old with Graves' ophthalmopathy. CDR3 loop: CASSYTDQIHEAFS. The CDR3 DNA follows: TGTGCCAGCAGTTACACAGATCAAATTCATGAAGCTTTCTCT.